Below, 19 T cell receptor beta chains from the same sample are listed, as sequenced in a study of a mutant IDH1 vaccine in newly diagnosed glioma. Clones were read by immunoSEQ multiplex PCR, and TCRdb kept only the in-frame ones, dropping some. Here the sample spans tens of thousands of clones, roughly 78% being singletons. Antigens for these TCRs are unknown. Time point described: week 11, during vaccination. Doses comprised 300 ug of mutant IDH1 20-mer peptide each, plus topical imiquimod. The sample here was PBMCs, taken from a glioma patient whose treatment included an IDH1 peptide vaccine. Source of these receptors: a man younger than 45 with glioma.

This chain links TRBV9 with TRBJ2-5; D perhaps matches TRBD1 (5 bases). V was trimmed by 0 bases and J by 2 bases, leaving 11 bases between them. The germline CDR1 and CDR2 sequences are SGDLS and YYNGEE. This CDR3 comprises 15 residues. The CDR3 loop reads CASSVGGRVQETQYF. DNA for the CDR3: TGTGCCAGCAGCGTAGGGGGCAGGGTTCAAGAGACCCAGTACTTC.

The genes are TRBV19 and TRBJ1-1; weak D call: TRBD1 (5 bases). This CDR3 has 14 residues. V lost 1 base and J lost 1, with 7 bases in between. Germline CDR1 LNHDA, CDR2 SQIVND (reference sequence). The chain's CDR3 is CASSIGGRNTEAFF. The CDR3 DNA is TGTGCCAGTAGTATAGGGGGACGGAACACTGAAGCTTTCTTT.

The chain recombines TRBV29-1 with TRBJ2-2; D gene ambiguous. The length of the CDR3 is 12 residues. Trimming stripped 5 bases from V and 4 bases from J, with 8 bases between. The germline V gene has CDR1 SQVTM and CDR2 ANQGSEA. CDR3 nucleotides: TGCAGCGTTCTGGTCAGCACCGGGGAGCTGTTTTTT. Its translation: CSVLVSTGELFF.

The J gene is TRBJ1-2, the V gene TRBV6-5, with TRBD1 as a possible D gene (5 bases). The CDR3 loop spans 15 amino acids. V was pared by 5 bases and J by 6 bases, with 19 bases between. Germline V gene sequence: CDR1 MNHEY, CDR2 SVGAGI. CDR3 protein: CASSTNPRGSDGYTF. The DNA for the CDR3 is TGTGCCAGCAGTACTAACCCAAGGGGCAGTGATGGCTACACCTTC.

CDR3 in amino acids: CASPGQPNTEAFF. The CDR3 coding sequence is TGTGCCAGCCCGGGACAGCCGAACACTGAAGCTTTCTTT. The V call is TRBV6-1, the J call TRBJ1-1; 7 bases map to TRBD1. The germline CDR1 and CDR2 sequences are MNHNS and SASEGT. V dropped 8 bases and J dropped 1; count of bases not matched to a gene: 4. The CDR3 has 13 amino acids.

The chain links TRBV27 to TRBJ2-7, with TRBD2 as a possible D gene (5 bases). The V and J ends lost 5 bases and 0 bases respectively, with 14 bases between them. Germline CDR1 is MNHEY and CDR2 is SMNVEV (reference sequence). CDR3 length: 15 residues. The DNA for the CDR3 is TGTGCCAGCAGTCCCCGACGGGGTAGCTCCTACGAGCAGTACTTC. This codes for CASSPRRGSSYEQYF.

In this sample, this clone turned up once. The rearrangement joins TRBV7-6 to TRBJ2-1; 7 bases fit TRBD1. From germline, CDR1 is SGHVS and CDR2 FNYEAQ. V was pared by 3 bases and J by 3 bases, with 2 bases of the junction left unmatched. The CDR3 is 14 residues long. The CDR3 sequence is CASSLTGNYNEQFF. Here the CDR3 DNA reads TGTGCCAGCAGCTTGACAGGGAACTACAATGAGCAGTTCTTC.

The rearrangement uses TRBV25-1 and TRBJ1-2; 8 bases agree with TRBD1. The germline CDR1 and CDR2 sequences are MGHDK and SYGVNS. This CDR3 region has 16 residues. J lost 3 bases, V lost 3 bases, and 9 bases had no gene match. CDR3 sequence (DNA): TGTGCCAGCAGTGAGACCGGACAGGGCTGGTACTATGGCTACACCTTC. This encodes CASSETGQGWYYGYTF.

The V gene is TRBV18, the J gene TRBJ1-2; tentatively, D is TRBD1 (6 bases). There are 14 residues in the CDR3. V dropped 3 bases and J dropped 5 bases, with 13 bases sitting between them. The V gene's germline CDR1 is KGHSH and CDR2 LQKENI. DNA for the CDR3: TGTGCCAGCTCACCCGGCAGGGGTGCGTATGGCTACACCTTC. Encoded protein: CASSPGRGAYGYTF.

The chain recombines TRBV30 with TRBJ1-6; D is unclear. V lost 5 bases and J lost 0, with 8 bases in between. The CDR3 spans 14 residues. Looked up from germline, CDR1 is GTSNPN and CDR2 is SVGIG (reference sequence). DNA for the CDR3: TGTGCCTGGGAGGAGAGCTCCTATAATTCACCCCTCCACTTT. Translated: CAWEESSYNSPLHF. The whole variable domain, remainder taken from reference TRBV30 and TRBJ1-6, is SQTIHQWPATLVQPVGSPLSLECTVEGTSNPNLYWYRQAAGRGLQLLFYSVGIGQISSEVPQNLSASRPQDRQFILSSKKLLLSDSGFYLCAWEESSYNSPLHFGNGTRLTVT.

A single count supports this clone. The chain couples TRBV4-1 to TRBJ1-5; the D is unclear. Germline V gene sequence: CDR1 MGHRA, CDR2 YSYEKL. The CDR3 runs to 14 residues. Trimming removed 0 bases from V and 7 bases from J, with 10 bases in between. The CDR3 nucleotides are TGCGCCAGCAGCCAAGACCCCTTTGGGCAGCCCCAGCATTTT. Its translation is CASSQDPFGQPQHF.

CDR3 protein: CASSTPGDPGQPQHF. CDR3 DNA: TGTGCCAGCAGTACACCCGGGGACCCAGGCCAGCCCCAGCATTTT. The V call is TRBV6-1, the J call TRBJ1-5; the D gene is possibly TRBD1 (5 bases). This CDR3 region has 15 residues. Germline values: CDR1 MNHNS, CDR2 SASEGT. V shed 5 bases and J shed 7 bases, with 18 bases lying between them.

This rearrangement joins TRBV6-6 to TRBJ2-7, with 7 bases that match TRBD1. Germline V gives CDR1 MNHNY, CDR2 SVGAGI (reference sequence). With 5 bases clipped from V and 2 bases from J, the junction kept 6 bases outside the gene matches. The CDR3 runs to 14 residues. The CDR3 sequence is CASSLGTDTYEQYF. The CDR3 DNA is TGTGCCAGCAGTCTAGGGACAGACACCTACGAGCAGTACTTC.

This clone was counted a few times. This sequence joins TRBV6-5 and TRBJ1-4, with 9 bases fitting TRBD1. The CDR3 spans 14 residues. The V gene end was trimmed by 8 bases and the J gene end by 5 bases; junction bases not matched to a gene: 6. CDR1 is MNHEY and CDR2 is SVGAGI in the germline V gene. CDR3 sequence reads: CASVRDRANEKLFF. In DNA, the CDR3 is TGTGCCAGCGTTCGGGACAGGGCAAATGAAAAACTGTTTTTT.

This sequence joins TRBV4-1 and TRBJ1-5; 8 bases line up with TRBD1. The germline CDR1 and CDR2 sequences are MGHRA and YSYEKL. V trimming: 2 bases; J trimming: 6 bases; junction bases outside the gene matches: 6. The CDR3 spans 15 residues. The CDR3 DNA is TGCGCCAGCAGCCAACCGGACAGGGAATCTCAGCCCCAGCATTTT. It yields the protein CASSQPDRESQPQHF.

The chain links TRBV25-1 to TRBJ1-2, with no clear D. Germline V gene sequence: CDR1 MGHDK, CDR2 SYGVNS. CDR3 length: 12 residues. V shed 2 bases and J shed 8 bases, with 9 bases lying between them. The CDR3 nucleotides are TGTGCCAGCAGTGAAGGGTACGGCGGCTACACCTTC. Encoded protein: CASSEGYGGYTF.

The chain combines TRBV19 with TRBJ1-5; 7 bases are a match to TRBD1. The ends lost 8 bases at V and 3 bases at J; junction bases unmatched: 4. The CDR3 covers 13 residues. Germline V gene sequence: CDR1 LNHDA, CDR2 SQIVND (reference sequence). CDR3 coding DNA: TGTGCCAGTTCCGGGACAGACAATCAGCCCCAGCATTTT. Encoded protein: CASSGTDNQPQHF.

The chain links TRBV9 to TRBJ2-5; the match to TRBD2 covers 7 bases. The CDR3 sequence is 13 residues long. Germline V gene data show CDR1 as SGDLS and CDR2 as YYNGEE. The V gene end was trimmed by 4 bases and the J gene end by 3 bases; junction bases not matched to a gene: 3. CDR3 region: CASSHGGKETQYF. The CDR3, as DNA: TGTGCCAGCAGCCACGGGGGGAAAGAGACCCAGTACTTC.

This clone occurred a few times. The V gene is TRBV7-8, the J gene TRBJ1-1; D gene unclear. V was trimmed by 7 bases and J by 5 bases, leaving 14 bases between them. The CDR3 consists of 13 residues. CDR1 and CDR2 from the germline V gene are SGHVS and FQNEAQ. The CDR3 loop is CASTVGLGTEAFF. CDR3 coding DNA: TGTGCCAGCACCGTAGGGCTGGGGACTGAAGCTTTCTTT.